This T cell receptor (beta chain) was recorded in a study of response to subunit inactivated influenza vaccine (dated by TCRdb to 2017 to 2018). Regarding the complete study: Deep quantitative T cell receptor repertoire profiling was used in the study to track responses to a trivalent subunit inactivated influenza vaccine. Beyond this particular receptor, the publication reports: The authors proposed that each seasonal influenza vaccination may bring in only a limited number of new T cells.

The library relied on RT-PCR. Sequencing instrument: Illumina HiSeq 2500. TCRdb applied fastp at Q25 and MiXCR to the public reads, then kept only in-frame beta chains. CDR3 protein duplicates are merged, each entry listing the most common genes and DNA. The sample contains approximately 530,000 distinct CDR3 sequences, 13% of them found a single time. Together, the top ten hold about an eighth of the sample. The sample's time point label, in plain terms: 45 days after influenza vaccine administration. Relative to germline, V is missing 4 bases and J is missing 3 bases, with 14 bases of the junction outside any gene match. Based on the germline V gene, the CDR1 and CDR2 sequences are SGHVS and FQNEAQ. From its cysteine to its phenylalanine, the CDR3 spans 17 amino acids. Of all the DNA, just the CDR3 is kept, 51 bases in frame from base 1. To note about this clonotype: Its binding antigen is unknown. Per-base qualities were not stored, and no clone one base away is much larger.

The sequence is built from TRBV7-8 and TRBJ2-7, with 8 bases aligning to TRBD1. This receptor was taken from a man aged 45-60 years who received an inactivated influenza vaccine. Donor details come from another sample of the same person, matched by shared clones. This specimen consisted of PBMCs from blood, obtained about 40 days after vaccination. The nucleotide sequence is given as TGTGCCAGCAGCTCCGTTTTTGCAGGGGGCCTTAACTACGAGCAGTACTTC. This encodes CASSSVFAGGLNYEQYF.